This T cell receptor beta chain was sequenced during a study of cytomegalovirus exposure and HLA in healthy donors (TCRdb year 2017). Regarding the complete study: In an earlier analysis of about 560 of the donors, approximately 300 Gb of sequence data and 117 million unique TCR beta sequences from 180 million or so T cells were reported. About 300 gigabases of sequencing data and around 87 million unique TCR sequences were included in an early release covering about 620 HLA-typed donors. Among the roughly 430 genotyped donors, approximately 82% belonged to the genetic ancestry cluster associated with self-reported Caucasian donors. The aim of the study was to test whether cataloging public T cell receptors could identify signatures of past pathogen exposure. Using immunosequencing, the study profiled T cell repertoires from about 610 subjects and related those repertoires to cytomegalovirus serostatus. In addition to the first cohort of roughly 670 subjects, a separate validation cohort of over 90 different subjects was used. To predict cytomegalovirus infection status, the study brought together high-throughput TCR immunosequencing, statistical association of individual TCRs with disease status, and machine learning. A later analysis re-examined previously published TCR beta repertoires from just over 650 donors and added high-resolution HLA genotyping to investigate patterns of TCR occurrence. The later analysis used no new phenotypic data to find candidate immune exposures, relying instead on TCR beta sequences and their occurrence across donors. An earlier analysis of approximately 500 of the donors applied high-throughput TCR beta sequencing to assess whether each TCR beta V gene segment acted as functional or pseudogenic. Donor age, sex, ethnicity and CMV serostatus were compiled alongside the repertoire data. A later genetic analysis took genome-wide SNP genotypes for about three fifths of the 666 donors and used that subset as a discovery cohort. Every discovery cohort repertoire had been produced on one sequencing platform. HLA typing included class I and class II loci at four-digit resolution. Typing coverage differed by locus: A, B, C, DRB1 and DQB1 were typed in about 620-640 donors, DQA1 in 500 to 550, DPA1 in around 580, and DPB1 in 450 to 490. Because of strong linkage in the cohort, five DR-DQ haplotypes were treated as single units for association and clustering. Among 300 to 450 genotyped donors of the cohort, an average of about 240,000 unique TCR beta nucleotide sequences were sequenced per donor, around 18% of them non-productive. Summary of the overall study and its limitations: Several of the top co-occurrence clusters appeared to be linked to parvovirus B19, influenza, CMV and Epstein-Barr virus, according to a later analysis. Correlated functional status among segregating V segments might reflect linkage disequilibrium, but an unknown experimental factor could not be ruled out. A later analysis found that TCR association rates varied across HLA loci, with DRB1 alleles showing the most associated TCRs and HLA-C alleles the fewest. It was suggested by the authors that the approach could potentially be generalized to other disease states and immunological phenotypes. Because some donors lacked HLA typing at each locus, the association tests relied only on the typed subset. About 15 rarely observed V segments, including chromosome 9 orphons, were excluded from the earlier analysis of a few hundred of the donors because counts were too low. Most TCR sequences were observed very rarely across donors, whereas some public TCRs were present in many individuals. In vitro tests confirmed that three of the cytomegalovirus-associated TCR beta chains recognize cytomegalovirus antigens. For the cohort, immune exposure information was limited to CMV serostatus. An earlier analysis of around 600 of the donors showed that most TCR beta V segments appeared in productive rearrangements either about 87% or about 30% of the time, which broadly matched IMGT annotations. A later analysis associated about 17,000 TCR beta sequences with specific HLA alleles at a false discovery rate of 0.05. A cluster of highly shared sequence variants was judged likely to represent a technical artifact of the sequencing pipeline. Roughly uniform sequencing depth across donors was assumed in presence/absence analyses, although this assumption may not hold. Strong co-occurrence of HLA alleles, especially DR and DQ, made assigning TCR associations to individual alleles difficult. V-gene and J-gene trimming of TCR beta chains was associated with a missense DCLRE1C variant in a later genetic analysis, and the association was replicated in an independent cohort. In this cohort, only TCR beta chains were sequenced, and detectable features were limited by the absence of alpha or paired-chain data. In a later analysis, HLA-associated TCR beta chains showed more clonal expansion and lower generation probabilities than non-associated chains that were equally common. A later genetic analysis reported fewer N-insertions in productive TCRs among donors in an Asian-associated ancestry cluster than the approximately 670-donor mean. In the study, around 160 TCR beta chains were listed as associated with cytomegalovirus. A later analysis found that most CMV-associated TCR beta chains appeared HLA-restricted, with HLA associations seemingly driven largely by CMV exposure. A further reported finding was that TCR beta sequences accurately predicted the HLA-A and HLA-B alleles for most subjects in the first cohort. Cytomegalovirus status was reported to be diagnosed by the classifier with high specificity and sensitivity in both the original and validation cohorts.

Library preparation employed the immunoSEQ multiplex PCR assay. For the multiplex PCR, a mixture combining 60 forward primers for TCR Vbeta segments and 13 reverse primers for TCR Jbeta segments was used. Amplification of the CDR3 region of rearranged TCR beta genes was performed with a multiplex PCR assay on genomic DNA. The Illumina HiSeq System was used to sequence the amplified TCR beta libraries as 87-base-pair reads. The authors' pipeline ran thus. Across the 700 or so repertoires, a later analysis counted around 80 million unique TCR beta chains, some 11 million of which were shared by at least two donors. Raw reads were error-corrected and collapsed into unique sequences by a nearest-neighbor algorithm in which closely related sequences were merged to remove PCR and sequencing errors. V, D and J gene segments were assigned by aligning CDR3 sequences to IMGT reference sequences. For a sequence to be retained, a match of at least six nucleotides was required to both a V gene segment and a J gene segment. A rearrangement was called productive if the CDR3 had no stop codons and remained in frame with V and J, and every other rearrangement was called non-productive. Following IMGT convention, CDR3 was defined as the stretch from the second conserved V-encoded cysteine to the conserved J-encoded phenylalanine. In an earlier analysis of just under 600 of the donors, sequences lacking an unambiguous match to a single V gene segment were excluded. In an earlier analysis of 587 of the donors, V segments were called functional above 56.7% productive rearrangements and were called segregating when the between-donor standard deviation exceeded 5%. A statistical classification framework was developed to diagnose cytomegalovirus status using the catalog of TCR beta chain sequences. A later analysis assigned V and J genes by comparing TCR nucleotide sequences with IMGT/GENE-DB human TR gene sequences. The TCRdist pipeline was used in a later analysis to assign CDR3 sequences and most-parsimonious VDJ recombination scenarios. In a later analysis, each TCR beta chain was defined by its CDR3 amino acid sequence together with its V-gene family, and reads lacking a unique V-gene family were excluded. To address suspected cross-contamination and a sequencing artifact, a later analysis removed a few hundred highly shared, low-generation-probability nucleotide sequences. A later analysis calculated a clonal expansion index for each public chain from normalized within-repertoire ranks of inferred template counts. In a later analysis, generation probabilities were computed with a VDJ recombination model fitted to out-of-frame rearrangements, and the resulting probabilities were checked against IGoR. A later analysis scored TCR-TCR, TCR-HLA and TCR-CMV co-occurrence with hypergeometric tests, applying a repertoire-size bias correction to TCR pairs. To estimate false discovery rates, a later analysis permuted the HLA or CMV assignments 20 times. In a later analysis, co-occurring TCRs were grouped using DBSCAN, and TCRdist sequence similarity was added for clustering within HLA-allele-positive subsets. Repertoires with fewer than 30,000 or more than 120,000 public chains were left out of co-occurrence clustering, as were a few repertoires with anomalous nucleotide sharing. In TCRdb, the immuneACCESS table is reduced to in-frame sequences with V and J assigned. These tables do not hold every clone; where another copy was compared, an unresolved V gene accounts for under half, and the others remain unexplained. The V and J calls and clone size come from that table; D and trimming were worked out from the DNA. The sample has around 250,000 clones on record, 85% to 95% of them singletons. Clones ranked in the top ten supply about 1.8% of the sample.

In total, approximately 690 healthy bone marrow donors made up the cohort. Cohort members were all nominally healthy when sampled, although unrecorded immune exposures were likely present. The donor was CMV seronegative and was included in the group of 352 seronegative cohort members. Every donor gave a peripheral blood sample, and the peripheral blood mononuclear cells from that sample were used for TCR beta sequencing. Genomic DNA extraction from the blood cell samples was performed with the Qiagen DNeasy Blood Extraction Kit. As for this clone: The target of this receptor is not known. No per-base quality is available; no much larger clone lies one base away.

Sequencing was performed on PBMCs. This receptor was identified in a girl between 2 and 10 years old in good health and CMV-seronegative.

The DNA reads TGCGCCAGCAGCCAAGGGCTAAGGTCCGGGGGATACGAGCAGTACTTC. The translation is CASSQGLRSGGYEQYF. In this chain, TRBV4-1 is recombined with TRBJ2-7, with TRBD2 tentatively as D gene (6 bases match). The germline V gene provides CDR1 MGHRA and CDR2 YSYEKL. The junction shows trimming of 1 base on V and 4 bases on J, plus 17 bases between the germline ends. The CDR3 spans 16 residues, from the cysteine through the phenylalanine. The only DNA kept is the CDR3, 48 bases in frame from the first base.